These 21 T cell receptor beta chains came from one sample sequenced in a study of T cells in Graves' hyperthyroidism and ophthalmopathy. Amplification targeted TCR beta CDR3 regions from RNA transcripts. Initially, a first-round RT-PCR of the TCR CDR3 employed the HTBI primer set. Each CDR3 protein gets one entry after TCRdb re-called the multiplex PCR reads with MiXCR. This sample yields 690,000 or so distinct CDR3 sequences, of which around 20% are seen a single time; over 15% belongs to the top ten. Specimen: blood. These receptors were collected from a woman aged 45-59 years with Graves' hyperthyroidism that later progressed to Graves' ophthalmopathy.

V is TRBV19 and J is TRBJ1-3; 10 bases agree with TRBD1. V shed 4 bases, J shed 2 bases, and the junction held 8 bases outside the gene matches. From germline, CDR1 is LNHDA and CDR2 SQIVND (reference sequence). This CDR3 comprises 17 residues. The CDR3: CASSNDRGRITGNTIYF. The CDR3 bases are TGTGCCAGTAGTAACGACAGGGGGCGAATCACTGGAAACACCATATATTTT.

The table lists this clonotype with a few counts. V usage is TRBV29-1 and J usage is TRBJ2-1, with 8 bases matching TRBD1. This CDR3 region has 12 residues. Germline-derived CDR1 and CDR2 are SQVTM and ANQGSEA. The J segment lost 9 bases and the V segment lost 3 bases, leaving 4 bases of the junction unmatched. The CDR3 is CSVEDRESEQFF. CDR3 in DNA: TGCAGCGTTGAGGACAGGGAGTCTGAGCAGTTCTTC.

This clonotype was counted many times. V and J are TRBV2 and TRBJ1-3, with 7 bases lining up with TRBD1. The V gene's germline CDR1 is SNHLY and CDR2 FYNNEI. Losses at the gene ends were 3 bases for V and 2 bases for J; bases not matched to a gene: 7. This CDR3 contains 16 residues. Here the CDR3 DNA reads TGTGCCAGCAGTGACAGGGGGACTATAGCTGGAAACACCATATATTTT. Translating it yields CASSDRGTIAGNTIYF.

This chain links TRBV4-1 with TRBJ1-4; D unclear. The CDR3 covers 16 residues. V lost 0 bases to trimming and J lost 3 bases, with 11 bases between them. Looked up from germline, CDR1 is MGHRA and CDR2 is YSYEKL. The CDR3 sequence is CASSQDQTASNEKLFF. In nucleotides, the CDR3 is TGCGCCAGCAGCCAAGATCAAACAGCTTCTAATGAAAAACTGTTTTTT.

This clonotype appeared many times. The chain combines TRBV6-1 with TRBJ1-2; D possibly corresponds to TRBD1 (6 bases). The germline gives CDR1 MNHNS, CDR2 SASEGT. V was shortened by 6 bases and J by 7 bases, with 21 bases between the two germline ends. The CDR3 has 15 residues. The CDR3 nucleotides read TGTGCCAGCAGGGTCGGGGTGGGGGCGCTACGTGGCTACACCTTC. Protein sequence: CASRVGVGALRGYTF.

The rearrangement links TRBV12-3 or TRBV12-4 to TRBJ2-6; TRBD1 matches 12 bases. Germline trimming cut 0 bases from V and 1 base from J; bases unmatched to any gene: 7. The CDR3 has 20 residues. CDR3 in amino acids: CASSLAPGQGAASGANVLTF. The CDR3 coding sequence is TGTGCCAGCAGTTTAGCCCCGGGACAGGGGGCAGCGTCTGGGGCCAACGTCCTGACTTTC.

The rearrangement links TRBV6-1 to TRBJ1-4; D not resolved. This CDR3 region has 16 residues. Germline CDR1 reads MNHNS; CDR2 reads SASEGT. The germline V and J ends were trimmed by 7 bases and 6 bases, with 21 bases remaining between them. The CDR3 region is CASTPTRRRLDEKLFF. Here the CDR3 DNA reads TGTGCCAGCACCCCTACAAGACGGCGGCTAGATGAAAAACTGTTTTTT.

This clonotype was seen a handful of times. The V gene is TRBV7-3, the J gene TRBJ2-7; tentative D call: TRBD1 (5 bases). This CDR3 is built from 13 residues. The V and J ends lost 5 bases and 3 bases respectively, with 11 bases between them. CDR1 and CDR2 (germline): SGHTA, FQGTGA. The chain's CDR3 is CASSTGADYEQYF. The CDR3 DNA follows: TGTGCCAGCAGCACTGGGGCAGACTACGAGCAGTACTTC.

A note on this clonotype: A much larger clone sits a single nucleotide away, making a read error possible. V is TRBV27 and J is TRBJ2-6; 11 bases agree with TRBD1. Germline assignment: CDR1 MNHEY and CDR2 SMNVEV (reference sequence). Germline trimming cut 9 bases from V and 0 bases from J; bases unmatched to any gene: 10. The CDR3 covers 18 residues. The CDR3 DNA follows: TGTGCCAGAAGTCCGTGGACAGGGGGCCGCTCTGGGGCCAACGTCCTGACTTTC. Amino acid sequence: CARSPWTGGRSGANVLTF. Using reference TRBV27 and TRBJ2-6 for the parts outside the CDR3, the full variable domain is EAQVTQNPRYLITVTGKKLTVTCSQNMNHEYMSWYRQDPGLGLRQIYYSMNVEVTDKGDVPEGYKVSRKEKRNFPLILESPSPNQTSLYFCARSPWTGGRSGANVLTFGAGSRLTVL.

This clonotype has more than one count but fewer than ten. The junction differs from germline at one of its ends, possibly a read error. This sequence joins TRBV3-1 and TRBJ2-2; unclear D gene. The CDR3 consists of 11 residues. The germline V gene has CDR1 LGHDT and CDR2 YNNKEL (reference sequence). The CDR3, as DNA: TGTGCCAGCAGACTCTTGGACCGCACGCTTTTT. Protein: CASRLLDRTLF.

This clonotype appeared many times. This chain joins TRBV5-6 and TRBJ1-4; 12 bases are shared with TRBD1. V was pared by 2 bases and J by 7 bases, with 9 bases of the junction left unmatched. This CDR3 region has 17 residues. Germline CDR1 SGHDT, CDR2 YYEEEE. CDR3 protein: CASSLGTGGLTGEKLFF. The CDR3 DNA follows: TGTGCCAGCAGCTTAGGGACAGGGGGCCTAACGGGTGAAAAACTGTTTTTT.

With regard to this clonotype: Lacking the conserved final phenylalanine or tryptophan, this CDR3 likely reflects a read error. This chain joins TRBV5-1 and TRBJ2-7, with D maybe TRBD2 (5 bases). Trimming pared 0 bases from V and 6 bases from J, leaving 16 bases between. The CDR3 contains 15 residues. The germline V gene has CDR1 SGHRS and CDR2 YFSETQ. The CDR3 here is CASSLAGDPRGEQYL. CDR3 sequence (DNA): TGCGCCAGCAGCTTGGCCGGGGATCCCAGAGGCGAGCAGTACCTC.

J is TRBJ2-1 and V is TRBV4-1, with D tentatively TRBD2 (6 bases). V was trimmed by 4 bases and J by 2 bases, leaving 18 bases between them. Germline values: CDR1 MGHRA, CDR2 YSYEKL. This CDR3 region has 17 residues. The CDR3 sequence is CASSPRDSNTPYNEQFF. The CDR3 nucleotides read TGCGCCAGCAGCCCAAGGGACTCAAATACCCCCTACAATGAGCAGTTCTTC.

This clonotype was seen at least ten times. The gene calls are TRBV12-3 or TRBV12-4 and TRBJ1-5; no definite D call. Trimming shortened V by 6 bases and J by 2 bases, and 11 bases separated the two germline ends. The CDR3 totals 14 residues. The CDR3 nucleotides read TGTGCCAGCAGCCCGGTGCAGGGCAATCAGCCCCAGCATTTT. Its protein product is CASSPVQGNQPQHF.

The chain is built from TRBV12-5 and TRBJ2-7; D call uncertain. The V and J ends lost 6 bases and 1 base respectively, with 7 bases between them. The CDR3 extends over 12 amino acids. Germline V gene sequence: CDR1 LGHNT, CDR2 FRNRAP. The CDR3 DNA is TGTGCTAGTGGCCTTGATTCCTACGAGCAGTACTTC. Its protein product is CASGLDSYEQYF.

This clonotype was counted a few times. This sequence joins TRBV20-1 and TRBJ1-4; D not resolved. V lost 6 bases and J lost 4, with 12 bases in between. The CDR3 has 13 amino acids. The V gene's germline CDR1 is DFQATT and CDR2 SNEGSKA (reference sequence). CDR3 DNA: TGCAGTGCCGAAGACGCCAGTAATGAAAAACTGTTTTTT. Protein: CSAEDASNEKLFF.

This clonotype occurred a few times. At one boundary the junction diverges from the germline segment, which might be a read error. V and J are TRBV7-3 and TRBJ1-2; maybe TRBD1 (6 bases). CDR1 is SGHTA, CDR2 FQGTGA, per germline. CDR3 length: 13 amino acids. CDR3 DNA sequence: TGTGCCAGCAGCCACGACAGGAACTCTGGCTACACCTTC. It translates to CASSHDRNSGYTF.

The chain joins TRBV29-1 to TRBJ2-3, with D hard to call. Trimming cost V 2 bases and J 2 bases, with 11 bases left between them. Per germline, CDR1 SQVTM and CDR2 ANQGSEA. The CDR3 contains 14 residues. This chain's CDR3 is CSVESRPLTDTQYF. The CDR3 DNA reads as TGCAGCGTTGAAAGTCGGCCCCTCACAGATACGCAGTATTTT.

This clonotype was recorded many times. The chain combines TRBV6-1 with TRBJ1-2; TRBD1 agrees at 7 bases. CDR3 length: 13 residues. Germline CDR1 is MNHNS and CDR2 is SASEGT. Trimming cost V 7 bases and J 3 bases; bases outside gene matches: 5. In DNA form, the CDR3 reads TGTGCCAGCACCAACAGGGGCGACTATGGCTACACCTTC. Protein sequence: CASTNRGDYGYTF.

A few counts support this clonotype. The rearrangement links TRBV12-5 to TRBJ2-5; D might be TRBD1 (6 bases). V shed 6 bases and J shed 3 bases, with 14 bases lying between them. Germline values: CDR1 LGHNT, CDR2 FRNRAP. This CDR3 region has 14 residues. The DNA for the CDR3 is TGTGCTAGTGGCGGAACAGGGCCCGAAGAGACCCAGTACTTC. This sequence encodes CASGGTGPEETQYF.

The chain has TRBV19 and TRBJ1-2; maybe TRBD1 (5 bases). With 3 bases removed from V and 4 bases from J, the gap between germline ends came to 9 bases. Germline CDR1 reads LNHDA; CDR2 reads SQIVND (reference sequence). The CDR3 extends over 13 amino acids. CDR3 DNA sequence: TGTGCCAGTAGTATCCAGGGTTTCTATGGCTACACCTTC. This gives the protein CASSIQGFYGYTF.